This TCR beta chain appears in the sequencing data of a study of cytomegalovirus exposure and HLA in healthy donors. The PCR was carried out with 60 Vbeta primers and 13 Jbeta primers. Measured with immunoSEQ multiplex PCR; TCRdb has only the in-frame clones, and not every one. The table records 100,000 to 150,000 clones, around 85% of them present only once. V was cut by 10 bases and J by 2 bases, with 18 bases left in between. This CDR3 spans 14 amino acids. Germline V CDR1 and CDR2: MNHNS, SASEGT. The genes are TRBV6-1 and TRBJ2-7, with TRBD2 as a possible D gene (5 bases). The sample comprised PBMCs. The clonotype originates from a man between 18 and 35 years old in good health and CMV-seropositive. For the CDR3, the DNA is TGTGCCACCGGGGTCGCTGGGGTAACCTACGAGCAGTACTTC. Protein sequence: CATGVAGVTYEQYF.